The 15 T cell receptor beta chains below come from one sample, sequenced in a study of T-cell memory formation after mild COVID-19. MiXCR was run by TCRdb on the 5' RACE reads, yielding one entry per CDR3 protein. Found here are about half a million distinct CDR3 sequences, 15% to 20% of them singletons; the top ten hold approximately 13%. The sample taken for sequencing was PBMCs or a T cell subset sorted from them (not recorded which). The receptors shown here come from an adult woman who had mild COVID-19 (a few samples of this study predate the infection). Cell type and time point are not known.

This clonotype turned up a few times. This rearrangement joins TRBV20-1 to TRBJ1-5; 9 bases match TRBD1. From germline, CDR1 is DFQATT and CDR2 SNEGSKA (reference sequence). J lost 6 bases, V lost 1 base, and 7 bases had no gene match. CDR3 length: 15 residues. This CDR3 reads CSARGQGGLGQPQHF. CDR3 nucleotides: TGCAGTGCTAGAGGACAGGGGGGCCTCGGTCAGCCCCAGCATTTT.

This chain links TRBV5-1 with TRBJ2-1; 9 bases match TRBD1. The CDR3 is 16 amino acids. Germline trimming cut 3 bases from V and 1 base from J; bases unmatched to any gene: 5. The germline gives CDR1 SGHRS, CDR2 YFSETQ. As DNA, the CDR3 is TGCGCCAGCAGCTCATTGGGGACAGGGTCCTACAATGAGCAGTTCTTC. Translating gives CASSSLGTGSYNEQFF.

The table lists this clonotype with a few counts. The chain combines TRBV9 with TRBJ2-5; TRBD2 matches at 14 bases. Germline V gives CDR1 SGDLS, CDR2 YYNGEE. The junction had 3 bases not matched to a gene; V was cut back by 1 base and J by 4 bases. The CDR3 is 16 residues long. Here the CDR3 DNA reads TGTGCCAGCAGCGTACATGGGACTAGCGGGAGAGAGACCCAGTACTTC. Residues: CASSVHGTSGRETQYF.

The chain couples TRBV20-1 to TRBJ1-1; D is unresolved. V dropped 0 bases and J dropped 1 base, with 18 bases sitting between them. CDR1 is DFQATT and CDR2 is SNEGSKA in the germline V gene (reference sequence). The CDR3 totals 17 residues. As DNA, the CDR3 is TGCAGTGCTAGAGATTTTCGGCAGACCCCAAAGAACACTGAAGCTTTCTTT. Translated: CSARDFRQTPKNTEAFF.

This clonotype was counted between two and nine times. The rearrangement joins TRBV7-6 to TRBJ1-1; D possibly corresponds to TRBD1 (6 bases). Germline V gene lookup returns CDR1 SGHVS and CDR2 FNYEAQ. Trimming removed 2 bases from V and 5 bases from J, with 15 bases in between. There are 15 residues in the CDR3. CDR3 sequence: CASSLTSAGATEAFF. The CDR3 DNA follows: TGTGCCAGCAGCTTAACGTCGGCAGGGGCGACTGAAGCTTTCTTT.

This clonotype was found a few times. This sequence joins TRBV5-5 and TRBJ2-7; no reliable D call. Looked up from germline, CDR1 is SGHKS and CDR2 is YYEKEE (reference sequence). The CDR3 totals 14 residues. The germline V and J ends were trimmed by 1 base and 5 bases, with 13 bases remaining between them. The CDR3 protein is CASSLLGTVHEQYF. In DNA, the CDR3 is TGTGCCAGCAGCTTGTTGGGTACGGTCCACGAGCAGTACTTC.

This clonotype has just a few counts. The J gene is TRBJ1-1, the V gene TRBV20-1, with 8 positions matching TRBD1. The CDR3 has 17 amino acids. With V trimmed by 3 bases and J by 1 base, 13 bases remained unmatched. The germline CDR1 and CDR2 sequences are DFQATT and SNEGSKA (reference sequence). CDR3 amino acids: CSASGPWTGWKNTEAFF. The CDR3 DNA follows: TGCAGTGCTAGTGGGCCTTGGACAGGGTGGAAGAACACTGAAGCTTTCTTT.

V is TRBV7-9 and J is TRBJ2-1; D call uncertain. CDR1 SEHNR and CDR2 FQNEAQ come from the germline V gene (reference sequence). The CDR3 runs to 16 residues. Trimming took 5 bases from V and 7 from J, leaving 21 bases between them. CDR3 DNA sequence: TGTGCCAGCAGCCAATTAGGGATCCGTCATGGGAATGAGCAGTTCTTC. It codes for CASSQLGIRHGNEQFF.

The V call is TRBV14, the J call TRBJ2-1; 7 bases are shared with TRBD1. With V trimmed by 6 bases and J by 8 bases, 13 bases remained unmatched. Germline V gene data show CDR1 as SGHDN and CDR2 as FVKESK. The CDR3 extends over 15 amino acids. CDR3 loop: CASRSSTGYGDEQFF. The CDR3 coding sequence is TGTGCCAGCAGGTCCTCGACAGGGTATGGGGATGAGCAGTTCTTC.

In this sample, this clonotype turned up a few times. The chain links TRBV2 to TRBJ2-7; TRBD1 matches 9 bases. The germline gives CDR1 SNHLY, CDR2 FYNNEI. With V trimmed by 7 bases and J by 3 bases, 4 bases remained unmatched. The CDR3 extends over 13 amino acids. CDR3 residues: CASKRDRDYEQYF. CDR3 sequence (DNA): TGTGCCAGCAAAAGGGACAGGGACTACGAGCAGTACTTC.

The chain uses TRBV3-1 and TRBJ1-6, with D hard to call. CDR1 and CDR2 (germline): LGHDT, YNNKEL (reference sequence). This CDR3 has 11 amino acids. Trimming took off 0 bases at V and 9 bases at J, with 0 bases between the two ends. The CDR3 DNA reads TGTGCCAGCAGCCAAGATTCACCCCTCCACTTT. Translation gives CASSQDSPLHF.

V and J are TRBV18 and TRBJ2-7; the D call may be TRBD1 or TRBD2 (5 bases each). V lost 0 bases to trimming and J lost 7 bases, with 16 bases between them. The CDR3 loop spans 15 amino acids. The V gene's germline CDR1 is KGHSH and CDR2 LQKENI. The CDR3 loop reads CASSPPGGQGREQYF. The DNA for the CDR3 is TGTGCCAGCTCACCACCCGGCGGGCAGGGAAGGGAGCAGTACTTC.

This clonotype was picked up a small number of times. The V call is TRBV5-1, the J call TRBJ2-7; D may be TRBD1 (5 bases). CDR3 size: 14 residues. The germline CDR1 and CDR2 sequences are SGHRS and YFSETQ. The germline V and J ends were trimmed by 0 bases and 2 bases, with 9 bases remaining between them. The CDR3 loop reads CASSLEGQPYEQYF. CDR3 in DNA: TGCGCCAGCAGCTTGGAGGGGCAGCCCTACGAGCAGTACTTC.

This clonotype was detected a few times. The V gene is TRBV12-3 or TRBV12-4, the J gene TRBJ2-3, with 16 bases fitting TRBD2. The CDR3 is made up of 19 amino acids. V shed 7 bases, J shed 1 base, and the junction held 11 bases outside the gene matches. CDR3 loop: CASTSAGLAGGPRTDTQYF. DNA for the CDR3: TGTGCCAGCACCTCCGCGGGACTAGCGGGGGGGCCACGCACAGATACGCAGTATTTT.

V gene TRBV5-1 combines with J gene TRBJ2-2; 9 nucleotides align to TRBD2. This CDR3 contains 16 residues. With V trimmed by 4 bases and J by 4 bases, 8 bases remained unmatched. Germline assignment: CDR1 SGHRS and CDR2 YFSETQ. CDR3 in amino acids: CASSELGLATTGELFF. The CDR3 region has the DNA TGCGCCAGCAGCGAATTGGGACTAGCCACCACCGGGGAGCTGTTTTTT.